The T cell receptor beta chain under discussion was sequenced for a study of OX40 agonist ivuxolimab in advanced cancers. In the study overall: Melanoma, hepatocellular carcinoma, head and neck or renal cell cancer occurred in dose-escalation patients. Of the participants, 40% to 50% had some prior anti-PD-1, anti-PD-L1 or anti-CTLA-4 therapy, which was allowed.

Sequencing was performed with immunoSEQ multiplex PCR; in TCRdb, only in-frame clones are kept and a portion is missing. The repertoire consists of about 62,000 clones, with approximately 92% occurring once and the leading ten covering about an eighth. The V and J ends lost 2 bases and 2 bases respectively, with 10 bases between them. CDR3 length equals 14 residues. Germline V gene sequence: CDR1 SEHNR, CDR2 FQNEAQ (reference sequence). The clonotype comes from an adult with an advanced solid tumor such as melanoma, head and neck, liver or kidney cancer. Source: CD4+ or CD8+ T cells sorted from blood, taken in a trial of the OX40 agonist ivuxolimab. This chain joins TRBV7-9 and TRBJ2-7; maybe TRBD1 (5 bases). CDR3 sequence: CASSLNDRAYEQYF. The CDR3 coding sequence is TGTGCCAGCAGCTTAAATGACAGAGCCTACGAGCAGTACTTC.